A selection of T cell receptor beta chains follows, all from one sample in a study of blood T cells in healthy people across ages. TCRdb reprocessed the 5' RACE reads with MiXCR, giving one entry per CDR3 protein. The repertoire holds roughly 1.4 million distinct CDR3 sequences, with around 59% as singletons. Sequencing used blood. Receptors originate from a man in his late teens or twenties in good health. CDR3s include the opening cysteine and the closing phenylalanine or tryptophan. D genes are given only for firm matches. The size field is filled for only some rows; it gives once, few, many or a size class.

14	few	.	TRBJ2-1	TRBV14	TGTGCCAGCAGCCATGAGGGAGAGGTCCATGAGCAGTTCTTC	CASSHEGEVHEQFF
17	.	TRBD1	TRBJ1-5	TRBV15	TGTGCCACCAGCAGCCCAAAGGTGGGACAGGGCAATCAGCCCCAGCATTTT	CATSSPKVGQGNQPQHF
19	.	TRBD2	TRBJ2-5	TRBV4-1	TGCGCCAGCAGCCAAGGGCCCCCCTCCAGCGGGGGGCTACAAGAGACCCAGTACTTC	CASSQGPPSSGGLQETQYF
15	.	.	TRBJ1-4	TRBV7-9	TGTGCCAGCAGCTTAAGGGTGGCCATGACTGAAAAACTGTTTTTT	CASSLRVAMTEKLFF
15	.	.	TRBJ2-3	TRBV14	TGTGCCAGCAGCTTTAACAGGGCCTTCTCAGATACGCAGTATTTT	CASSFNRAFSDTQYF
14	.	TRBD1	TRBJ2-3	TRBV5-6	TGTGCCAGCAGCTTGAGGGGGCGCACAGATACGCAGTATTTT	CASSLRGRTDTQYF
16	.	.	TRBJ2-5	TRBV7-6	TGTGCCAGCACCCAAACCCCTTCAGGGAGCAGAGAGACCCAGTACTTC	CASTQTPSGSRETQYF
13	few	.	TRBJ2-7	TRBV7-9	TGTGCCAGCAGGCGCGTGGGGAGTTCCGAGCAGTACTTC	CASRRVGSSEQYF
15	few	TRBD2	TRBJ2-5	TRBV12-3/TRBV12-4	TGTGCCAGCAGTTTACGGCGGGGGGGTGAAGAGACCCAGTACTTC	CASSLRRGGEETQYF
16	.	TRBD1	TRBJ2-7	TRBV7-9	TGTGCCAGCAGCGAAGATCCTTCGGGACAGTTCTACGAGCAGTACTTC	CASSEDPSGQFYEQYF
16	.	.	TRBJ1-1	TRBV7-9	TGTGCCAGCAGCTTAGAGGGCAGGGGAGCGGACACTGAAGCTTTCTTT	CASSLEGRGADTEAFF
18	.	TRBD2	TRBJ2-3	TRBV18	TGTGCCAGCTCCTTCGCGAAGTCCAGCGGGGGGGGCACAGATACGCAGTATTTT	CASSFAKSSGGGTDTQYF
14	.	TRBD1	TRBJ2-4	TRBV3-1	TGTGCCAGCAGCCAATGGACAGGGCACAACATTCAGTACTTC	CASSQWTGHNIQYF
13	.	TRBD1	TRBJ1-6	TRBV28	TGTGCCAGCAGGACAGGGGGAGCTTCACCCCTCCACTTT	CASRTGGASPLHF
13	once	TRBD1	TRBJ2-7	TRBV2	TGTGCCAGCGGGGGACAGGACTTCTACGAGCAGTACTTC	CASGGQDFYEQYF
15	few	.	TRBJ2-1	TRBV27	TGTGCCAGCAGTGCACTCTTCAGCTCCTACAATGAGCAGTTCTTC	CASSALFSSYNEQFF
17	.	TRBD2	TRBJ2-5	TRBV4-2	TGTGCCAGCAGCCAACCCGGGACTAGCGGGGGGAAAGAGACCCAGTACTTC	CASSQPGTSGGKETQYF
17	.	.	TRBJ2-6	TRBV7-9	TGTGCCAGCAGCTTAATGGCAGTAGCTGGAGGGGCCAACGTCCTGACTTTC	CASSLMAVAGGANVLTF
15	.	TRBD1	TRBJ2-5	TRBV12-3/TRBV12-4	TGTGCCAGCAGTTCCGAGATAGACAGGGGAGGGACCCAGTACTTC	CASSSEIDRGGTQYF
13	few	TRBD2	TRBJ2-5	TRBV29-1	TGCAGCGTTGCCGGGACTAGCCAAGAGACCCAGTACTTC	CSVAGTSQETQYF
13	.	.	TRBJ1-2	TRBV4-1	TGCGCCAGCAGCCAACCGGGAGTCTATGGCTACACCTTC	CASSQPGVYGYTF
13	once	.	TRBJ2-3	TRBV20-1	TGCAGTGCTAGACAATCTTCGGGACATACGCAGTATTTT	CSARQSSGHTQYF
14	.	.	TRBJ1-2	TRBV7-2	TGTGCCAGCAGCTTTGACAGGCGGGACTATGGCTACACCTTC	CASSFDRRDYGYTF
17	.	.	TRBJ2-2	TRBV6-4	TGTGCCAGCAGTGACTCGGTCGCCCGGTCGGGAACCGGGGAGCTGTTTTTT	CASSDSVARSGTGELFF
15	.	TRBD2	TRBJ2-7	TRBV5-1	TGCGCCAGCAGCTGGTCTAGCGGGAGCTCCTACGAGCAGTACTTC	CASSWSSGSSYEQYF
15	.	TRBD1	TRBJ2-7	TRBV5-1	TGCGCCAGCAGCTCGAAGGACAGGGTATCCTACGAGCAGTACTTC	CASSSKDRVSYEQYF
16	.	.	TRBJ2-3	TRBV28	TGTGCCAGCAGTTGGGGGATCCGAATCGGGGCAGATACGCAGTATTTT	CASSWGIRIGADTQYF
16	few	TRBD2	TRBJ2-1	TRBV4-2	TGTGCCAGCAGCCAAGGGGCGGGAGTCCCCTACAATGAGCAGTTCTTC	CASSQGAGVPYNEQFF
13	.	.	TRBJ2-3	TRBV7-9	TGTGCCAGCAGCCCGGAATACACAGATACGCAGTATTTT	CASSPEYTDTQYF
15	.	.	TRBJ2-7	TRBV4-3	TGCGCCAGCAGCCAAGACAGGGGGGAAAACAACGAGCAGTACTTC	CASSQDRGENNEQYF
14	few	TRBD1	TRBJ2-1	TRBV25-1	TGTGCCAGCGTGAAGGGGCAGGGGGTACATGAGCAGTTCTTC	CASVKGQGVHEQFF
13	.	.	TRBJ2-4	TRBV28	TGTGCCAGCAGACTACAGGGTAGAGGCATTCAGTACTTC	CASRLQGRGIQYF
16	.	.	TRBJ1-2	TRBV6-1	TGTGCCAGCAGTGTGGGTTTGGCGCTTACCAACTATGGCTACACCTTC	CASSVGLALTNYGYTF